What follows are 30 T cell receptor beta chains derived from one specimen sequenced in a study of radiation and T cells in renal cell carcinoma. Data came from immunoSEQ multiplex PCR; TCRdb stores just in-frame clones and leaves some out. The sample consists of some 150,000 clones, about nine tenths of them appearing once. Sample time point: blood 2 weeks post-SBRT. Specified treatment: 15 Gy SBRT to primary tumor, nephrectomy 4 weeks later. The starting material was blood, obtained from a patient whose treatment included radiotherapy and nephrectomy. These receptors came from a woman between 50 and 59 years old with renal cell carcinoma.

The rearrangement uses TRBV7-2 and TRBJ1-5, with D possibly being TRBD1 (5 bases). The CDR3 loop spans 15 amino acids. V lost 2 bases and J 5 bases, leaving 13 bases between the germline ends. Per the germline V gene, CDR1 is SGHTA and CDR2 is FQGNSA. CDR3: CASSLSRVLYQPQHF. CDR3 coding DNA: TGTGCCAGCAGCTTAAGCAGGGTCCTATATCAGCCCCAGCATTTT.

This clone was detected only once. This chain joins TRBV29-1 and TRBJ2-3; D call uncertain. Trimming shortened V by 4 bases and J by 1 base, and 6 bases separated the two germline ends. Per the germline V gene, CDR1 is SQVTM and CDR2 is ANQGSEA. The CDR3 sequence is 12 residues long. The CDR3 DNA reads as TGCAGCGTTGGCGGTGGCACAGATACGCAGTATTTT. It translates to CSVGGGTDTQYF.

The chain links TRBV5-1 to TRBJ2-1; 7 bases align to TRBD1. V was pared by 5 bases and J by 5 bases, with 7 bases of the junction left unmatched. CDR1 is SGHRS and CDR2 is YFSETQ in the germline V gene. This CDR3 has 14 residues. CDR3 sequence reads: CASRRGRADNEQFF. In DNA form, the CDR3 reads TGCGCCAGCAGGAGGGGGCGGGCGGACAATGAGCAGTTCTTC. Variable domain in full (rest from reference TRBV5-1 and TRBJ2-1): KAGVTQTPRYLIKTRGQQVTLSCSPISGHRSVSWYQQTPGQGLQFLFEYFSETQRNKGNFPGRFSGRQFSNSRSEMNVSTLELGDSALYLCASRRGRADNEQFFGPGTRLTVL.

The J gene is TRBJ1-1, the V gene TRBV5-4; D is unresolved. Trimming pared 0 bases from V and 0 bases from J, leaving 9 bases between. CDR3 length equals 15 residues. Germline values: CDR1 SGHNT, CDR2 YYREEE (reference sequence). In DNA form, the CDR3 reads TGTGCCAGCAGCTTGGCCTTTGGGCTGAACACTGAAGCTTTCTTT. This codes for CASSLAFGLNTEAFF.

V is TRBV13 and J is TRBJ1-4; 8 bases agree with TRBD1. V shed 1 base, J shed 8 bases, and the junction held 6 bases outside the gene matches. Germline V gene lookup returns CDR1 PRHDT and CDR2 FYEKMQ (reference sequence). This CDR3 contains 15 residues. The CDR3 reads CASSLVGQGSEKLFF. The CDR3 DNA reads TGTGCCAGCAGCTTAGTAGGACAGGGTTCCGAAAAACTGTTTTTT.

This chain connects TRBV5-1 to TRBJ2-3, with D perhaps TRBD1 (6 bases). This CDR3 comprises 14 residues. Trimming took off 3 bases at V and 4 bases at J, with 12 bases between the two ends. Per germline, CDR1 SGHRS and CDR2 YFSETQ. The CDR3 region has the DNA TGCGCCAGCAGCTCATTCGCAGGGGCAGATACGCAGTATTTT. It is translated as CASSSFAGADTQYF.

The chain is built from TRBV6-1 and TRBJ1-2; D not certain. CDR3 length: 17 amino acids. With 3 bases removed from V and 5 bases from J, the gap between germline ends came to 22 bases. Germline values: CDR1 MNHNS, CDR2 SASEGT. CDR3 loop: CASSDTPSLEPYYGYTF. The CDR3 DNA reads TGTGCCAGCAGTGACACTCCCAGCTTAGAACCGTATTATGGCTACACCTTC.

The genes are TRBV7-2 and TRBJ2-3; 7 nucleotides match TRBD1. The CDR3 consists of 16 residues. V trimming: 5 bases; J trimming: 2 bases; junction bases outside the gene matches: 10. CDR1 SGHTA and CDR2 FQGNSA come from the germline V gene. The CDR3 coding sequence is TGTGCCAGCAGCCCCGGACAGGTACATCTCACAGATACGCAGTATTTT. This encodes CASSPGQVHLTDTQYF.

The sample holds one count of this clone. The J gene is TRBJ1-2, the V gene TRBV4-3; TRBD1 matches 8 bases. CDR1 and CDR2 (germline): LGHNA, YSLEER. The V segment lost 3 bases and the J segment 7 bases; nucleotides outside the gene matches: 10. CDR3 length equals 15 residues. This CDR3 is CASSQATRQGFGYTF. CDR3 DNA sequence: TGCGCCAGCAGCCAGGCTACGCGACAGGGGTTTGGCTACACCTTC.

The chain recombines TRBV5-1 with TRBJ2-3; 12 positions agree with TRBD2. The CDR3 extends over 16 amino acids. The trim removed 5 bases at V and 2 bases at J, leaving 6 bases unmatched. The germline gives CDR1 SGHRS, CDR2 YFSETQ. The CDR3 spells CASSFRLAGDTDTQYF. CDR3 in DNA: TGCGCCAGCAGTTTTAGACTAGCGGGGGACACAGATACGCAGTATTTT. The variable domain in full, completed from reference TRBV5-1 and TRBJ2-3, reads KAGVTQTPRYLIKTRGQQVTLSCSPISGHRSVSWYQQTPGQGLQFLFEYFSETQRNKGNFPGRFSGRQFSNSRSEMNVSTLELGDSALYLCASSFRLAGDTDTQYFGPGTRLTVL.

V is TRBV6-5 and J is TRBJ1-2; maybe TRBD1 (6 bases). CDR1 is MNHEY and CDR2 is SVGAGI in the germline V gene. This CDR3 comprises 15 residues. Between the trimmed V and J ends, which lost 4 bases and 4 bases, there was a span of 16 bases. CDR3 in amino acids: CASSSSPAGAYGYTF. The CDR3 nucleotides read TGTGCCAGCAGTTCCTCACCAGCAGGGGCCTATGGCTACACCTTC.

This sequence joins TRBV7-6 and TRBJ2-7; TRBD2 might be the D (7 bases). The V end was cut by 1 base, the J end by 6 bases, with 22 bases between. Germline V gene lookup returns CDR1 SGHVS and CDR2 FNYEAQ. The CDR3 loop spans 17 amino acids. CDR3 nucleotides: TGTGCCAGCAGCTTAGGCGGGGGCCTTAGAATATTATCCGAGCAGTACTTC. Protein sequence: CASSLGGGLRILSEQYF. The whole variable domain, remainder taken from reference TRBV7-6 and TRBJ2-7, is GAGVSQSPRYKVTKRGQDVALRCDPISGHVSLYWYRQALGQGPEFLTYFNYEAQQDKSGLPNDRFSAERPEGSISTLTIQRTEQRDSAMYRCASSLGGGLRILSEQYFGPGTRLTVT.

V and J are TRBV6-5 and TRBJ2-5; D unresolved. The CDR3 covers 14 residues. Germline V gene data show CDR1 as MNHEY and CDR2 as SVGAGI. V was clipped by 0 bases and J by 5 bases, with 10 bases between them. The CDR3 loop reads CASSYSYSQETQYF. The CDR3 region has the DNA TGTGCCAGCAGTTACTCGTACAGCCAGGAGACCCAGTACTTC.

The gene calls are TRBV19 and TRBJ2-2, with D possibly TRBD1 on 7 matching bases. Trimming pared 3 bases from V and 4 bases from J, leaving 18 bases between. The CDR3 is 17 amino acids. Germline V lookup: CDR1 LNHDA, CDR2 SQIVND (reference sequence). The CDR3 loop reads CASSMFGGGAATGELFF. The CDR3 region has the DNA TGTGCCAGTAGTATGTTTGGAGGGGGCGCTGCCACCGGGGAGCTGTTTTTT.

This rearrangement joins TRBV7-2 to TRBJ2-5, with 9 bases identical to TRBD2. This CDR3 comprises 16 residues. The trim removed 1 base at V and 6 bases at J, leaving 9 bases unmatched. Germline V gene data show CDR1 as SGHTA and CDR2 as FQGNSA. The DNA for the CDR3 is TGTGCCAGCAGCTTAGAATTGGCGGGGGGGTTGAAGACCCAGTACTTC. Its protein is CASSLELAGGLKTQYF.

The chain recombines TRBV11-3 with TRBJ1-3; the D is unclear. The V gene's germline CDR1 is SGHNT and CDR2 YENEEA. V shed 1 base and J shed 0 bases, with 13 bases lying between them. This CDR3 region has 17 residues. In DNA form, the CDR3 reads TGTGCCAGCAGCTTAGGGTGTGCGCAGAGCTCTGGAAACACCATATATTTT. Translating gives CASSLGCAQSSGNTIYF. The entire variable domain, with the rest obtained from reference TRBV11-3 and TRBJ1-3, is as follows: EAGVVQSPRYKIIEKKQPVAFWCNPISGHNTLYWYLQNLGQGPELLIRYENEEAVDDSQLPKDRFSAERLKGVDSTLKIQPAELGDSAVYLCASSLGCAQSSGNTIYFGEGSWLTVV.

V usage is TRBV2 and J usage is TRBJ2-5, with TRBD1 as a possible D gene (5 bases). V dropped 6 bases and J dropped 4 bases, with 15 bases sitting between them. This CDR3 spans 14 amino acids. CDR1 and CDR2 from the germline V gene are SNHLY and FYNNEI. The DNA of the CDR3 is TGTGCCAGCAGCGCCTCAGGGTATGGAGAGACCCAGTACTTC. This translates into CASSASGYGETQYF.

This chain links TRBV6-5 with TRBJ2-7; TRBD1 matches at 8 bases. There are 13 residues in the CDR3. In germline, CDR1 is MNHEY, CDR2 SVGAGI. With V trimmed by 5 bases and J by 5 bases, 5 bases remained unmatched. The chain's CDR3 is CASSRTGIHEQYF. The CDR3 bases are TGTGCCAGCAGTCGGACAGGGATCCACGAGCAGTACTTC.

The chain combines TRBV18 with TRBJ1-3, with D perhaps matching TRBD1 (5 bases). The V end was cut by 3 bases, the J end by 1 base, with 19 bases between. CDR3 length: 18 residues. CDR1 is KGHSH, CDR2 LQKENI, per germline. The CDR3: CASSPPRVREYSGNTIYF. DNA for the CDR3: TGTGCCAGCTCACCCCCCCGGGTCAGGGAGTATTCTGGAAACACCATATATTTT.

The chain couples TRBV25-1 to TRBJ1-1; 8 nucleotides agree with TRBD1. The germline V gene encodes CDR1 MGHDK and CDR2 SYGVNS. The J segment lost 6 bases and the V segment lost 4 bases, leaving 10 bases of the junction unmatched. The CDR3 loop spans 15 amino acids. The CDR3 loop is CASSAPRGTGSEAFF. The CDR3 DNA follows: TGTGCCAGCAGTGCTCCTCGGGGGACAGGTTCTGAAGCTTTCTTT.

This chain links TRBV29-1 with TRBJ2-3, with a weak D call TRBD1 (5 bases). The germline V gene has CDR1 SQVTM and CDR2 ANQGSEA. With 0 bases removed from V and 5 bases from J, the gap between germline ends came to 18 bases. The CDR3 is made up of 16 amino acids. CDR3 sequence (DNA): TGCAGCGTTGAAGATCCGTTAAAGGGGATATTAGATACGCAGTATTTT. This sequence encodes CSVEDPLKGILDTQYF.

The CDR3 coding sequence is TGTGCCGCGGGGGATTATCAGCCCCAGCATTTT. This gives the protein CAAGDYQPQHF. The chain employs TRBV6-5 and TRBJ1-5, with TRBD1 as a possible D gene (5 bases). The CDR3 consists of 11 residues. Germline values: CDR1 MNHEY, CDR2 SVGAGI. V lost 11 bases and J 5 bases, leaving 10 bases between the germline ends.

The gene calls are TRBV4-2 and TRBJ2-1, with TRBD1 identical over 7 bases. The CDR3 totals 15 residues. The ends lost 0 bases at V and 3 bases at J; junction bases unmatched: 2. Germline values: CDR1 LGHNA, CDR2 YNFKEQ. The CDR3: CASSQEDRSYNEQFF. DNA for the CDR3: TGTGCCAGCAGCCAAGAGGACAGGAGCTACAATGAGCAGTTCTTC.

The CDR3 DNA reads TGTGCCAGCAGCTTAGAGGGACAGGGGACTGGAAACACCATATATTTT. This codes for CASSLEGQGTGNTIYF. The chain recombines TRBV7-2 with TRBJ1-3; 10 nucleotides match TRBD1. The ends lost 1 base at V and 2 bases at J; junction bases unmatched: 2. The length of the CDR3 is 16 residues. The germline CDR1 and CDR2 sequences are SGHTA and FQGNSA.

The V gene is TRBV19, the J gene TRBJ1-1, with a weak D call TRBD1 (5 bases). The CDR3 extends over 13 amino acids. Between the trimmed V and J ends, which lost 6 bases and 1 base, there was a span of 9 bases. In germline, CDR1 is LNHDA, CDR2 SQIVND (reference sequence). The CDR3 DNA sequence: TGTGCCAGTAGCTATAGGGGGAACACTGAAGCTTTCTTT. Translated: CASSYRGNTEAFF.

The chain uses TRBV18 and TRBJ1-2; D remains unclear. This CDR3 is 15 amino acids long. Trimming took 3 bases from V and 2 from J, leaving 13 bases between them. The germline V gene encodes CDR1 KGHSH and CDR2 LQKENI. CDR3 DNA: TGTGCCAGCTCACCGGCTGGGTGGGGAAACTATGGCTACACCTTC. Translation gives CASSPAGWGNYGYTF.

The chain links TRBV5-1 to TRBJ2-5; TRBD2 might be the D (6 bases). V gave up 10 bases and J gave up 5 bases, with 15 bases separating them. CDR1 SGHRS and CDR2 YFSETQ come from the germline V gene. CDR3 length: 12 amino acids. DNA of the CDR3: TGCGCCGGGACTGGTAGCCGGGAGACCCAGTACTTC. Encoded protein: CAGTGSRETQYF.

The chain has TRBV6-5 and TRBJ1-1; D is unclear. The germline CDR1 and CDR2 sequences are MNHEY and SVGAGI. The germline V and J ends were trimmed by 6 bases and 1 base, with 9 bases remaining between them. CDR3 length equals 13 residues. In DNA, the CDR3 is TGTGCCAGCAGCACGACAAGGAACACTGAAGCTTTCTTT. It translates to CASSTTRNTEAFF.

This chain connects TRBV7-9 to TRBJ2-3, with D hard to call. Germline V gives CDR1 SEHNR, CDR2 FQNEAQ (reference sequence). The CDR3 totals 13 residues. V was trimmed by 1 base and J by 1 base, leaving 3 bases between them. The CDR3 here is CASSLVGTDTQYF. DNA of the CDR3: TGTGCCAGCAGCTTAGTGGGCACAGATACGCAGTATTTT.

The V and J genes are TRBV18 and TRBJ2-1, with TRBD1 matching over 7 bases. This CDR3 comprises 16 residues. Trimming cost V 5 bases and J 0 bases; bases outside gene matches: 7. The germline CDR1 and CDR2 sequences are KGHSH and LQKENI. For the CDR3, the DNA is TGTGCCAGCTCAGCTACAGGGGTCAGCTCCTACAATGAGCAGTTCTTC. Encoded protein: CASSATGVSSYNEQFF.